This record looks at one T cell receptor (beta chain) sequence and its context. The source of the sample is a study of blood T cell repertoires in COVID-19. Study as a whole: The United States, Italy and Spain were the sources of the acute and convalescent COVID-19 samples.

After removal of 4 bases from V and 1 base from J, the junction contained 6 bases not matched to a gene. The CDR3 is 15 residues long. Germline V lookup: CDR1 SGHRS, CDR2 YFSETQ. Authors' analysis steps: Reference gene primer amplification gave nucleated cell count estimates. Method: immunoSEQ multiplex PCR; TCRdb's copy keeps in-frame clones and lacks some. That table furnishes V, J and clone size, whereas the DNA furnished D and trimming. This table holds some 65,000 clones, more than 65% found once. V gene TRBV5-1 combines with J gene TRBJ2-5, with 8 bases matching TRBD2. This TCR was recovered from an older woman with acute or convalescent COVID-19. The sample was peripheral blood. CDR3 nucleotides: TGCGCCAGCAGCCCGAGCGGGGGACTCCAAGAGACCCAGTACTTC. Protein: CASSPSGGLQETQYF.